Shown below are 21 T cell receptor beta chains from a single sample sequenced in a study of regulatory T cells in long-lasting Graves disease. Building of the TCR beta libraries involved iRepertoire HTBI primers and Arm-PCR of CDR3 regions. One entry per CDR3 protein results from TCRdb running MiXCR on the multiplex PCR reads. The sample has 400,000 to 500,000 distinct CDR3 sequences, around 14% seen once. Time point in this sample: newly diagnosed GD, antithyroid drugs for less than 3 months. From RNA extracted from PBMCs, the TCR library was made. These data are also associated with another study on T cells in Graves' hyperthyroidism and ophthalmopathy.

The source was peripheral blood mononuclear cells (PBMCs), collected at new diagnosis, from a patient treated with antithyroid drugs. These receptors originate from a woman under 40 with Graves disease.

The sample holds many counts of this clonotype. This chain joins TRBV3-1 and TRBJ2-7; 10 nucleotides line up with TRBD2. The CDR3 contains 16 residues. J was trimmed by 2 bases and V by 3 bases; bases with no gene match: 7. CDR1 is LGHDT and CDR2 is YNNKEL in the germline V gene (reference sequence). The CDR3 DNA sequence: TGTGCCAGCAGCCATCGGGCTAGCGGGAGTCCCTACGAGCAGTACTTC. This encodes CASSHRASGSPYEQYF.

This clonotype has ten or more counts. V gene TRBV19 combines with J gene TRBJ2-1, with TRBD1 matching 8 bases. Germline V gene sequence: CDR1 LNHDA, CDR2 SQIVND (reference sequence). With V trimmed by 6 bases and J by 2 bases, 6 bases remained unmatched. This CDR3 contains 15 residues. CDR3 DNA sequence: TGTGCCAGTAGGACGGACAGGGCGACCTACAATGAGCAGTTCTTC. It is translated as CASRTDRATYNEQFF.

The chain uses TRBV7-3 and TRBJ2-3, with TRBD2 identical over 9 bases. The J segment lost 0 bases and the V segment lost 2 bases, leaving 3 bases of the junction unmatched. The CDR3 spans 16 residues. Looked up from germline, CDR1 is SGHTA and CDR2 is FQGTGA. The chain's CDR3 is CASSLDTSGSTDTQYF. CDR3 coding DNA: TGTGCCAGCAGCTTAGATACTAGCGGGAGCACAGATACGCAGTATTTT.

This clonotype came up a few times. V gene TRBV6-1 combines with J gene TRBJ2-3; no reliable D call. This CDR3 comprises 11 residues. From germline, CDR1 is MNHNS and CDR2 SASEGT. The V end was cut by 5 bases, the J end by 7 bases, with 7 bases between. CDR3 amino acids: CASSPVNTQYF. The CDR3 coding sequence is TGTGCCAGCAGTCCCGTAAATACGCAGTATTTT.

This clonotype was seen many times. CDR3 sequence (DNA): TGTGCCAGCAGTTTCTGGACAGACCTCTCCCGTGGCTACACCTTC. The encoded protein is CASSFWTDLSRGYTF. This chain uses TRBV28 with TRBJ1-2; possibly TRBD1 for D (6 bases). Trimming left V 3 bases short and J 7 bases short, with 18 bases between. This CDR3 has 15 amino acids. Germline values: CDR1 MDHEN, CDR2 SYDVKM.

V and J are TRBV29-1 and TRBJ1-2; 10 nucleotides match TRBD1. This CDR3 has 14 residues. Germline V gives CDR1 SQVTM, CDR2 ANQGSEA. The ends lost 3 bases at V and 3 bases at J; junction bases unmatched: 4. The CDR3 region has the DNA TGCAGCGTTGAGGACAGGGGGTTGTACTATGGCTACACCTTC. Encoded protein: CSVEDRGLYYGYTF.

This clonotype appeared many times. This chain connects TRBV5-6 to TRBJ2-7; TRBD2 matches 9 bases. This CDR3 is built from 12 residues. V shed 8 bases and J 0 bases; nucleotides not matched to a gene: 0. CDR1 and CDR2 from the germline V gene are SGHDT and YYEEEE. CDR3 bases: TGTGCCAGTAGCGGGAGCTCCTACGAGCAGTACTTC. Its translation is CASSGSSYEQYF.

This clonotype was seen only a few times. The V call is TRBV13, the J call TRBJ2-2; 7 bases align to TRBD2. V trimming: 1 base; J trimming: 5 bases; junction bases outside the gene matches: 1. The CDR3 totals 14 residues. Germline V CDR1 and CDR2: PRHDT, FYEKMQ (reference sequence). The CDR3: CASSLVRETGELFF. CDR3 DNA: TGTGCCAGCAGCTTAGTGCGGGAGACCGGGGAGCTGTTTTTT.

This clonotype came up a few times. A much more abundant neighbour one base away suggests this may be a read error. This rearrangement joins TRBV6-1 to TRBJ2-5; D possibly uses TRBD1 or TRBD2 (5 bases each). The CDR3 is 14 amino acids. The V end was cut by 7 bases, the J end by 4 bases, with 16 bases between. Germline V gene sequence: CDR1 MNHNS, CDR2 SASEGT. In DNA form, the CDR3 reads TGTGCCAGCACCAAGCCGAGTGGGGGAGAGACCCAGTACTTC. Translation: CASTKPSGGETQYF.

The rearrangement joins TRBV20-1 to TRBJ2-3, with D possibly being TRBD2 (6 bases). The germline V and J ends were trimmed by 3 bases and 3 bases, with 16 bases remaining between them. The length of the CDR3 is 15 residues. Germline V CDR1 and CDR2: DFQATT, SNEGSKA (reference sequence). CDR3 region: CSARRWSGETDTQYF. Here the CDR3 DNA reads TGCAGTGCTAGGAGGTGGTCGGGAGAGACAGATACGCAGTATTTT.

This clonotype was detected a few times. V usage is TRBV5-1 and J usage is TRBJ2-5; maybe TRBD1 (6 bases). The V end lost 1 base, the J end lost 1 base, and 11 bases lay between the germline ends. This CDR3 has 15 residues. Germline V gene lookup returns CDR1 SGHRS and CDR2 YFSETQ. CDR3 sequence: CASSLSRTAQETQYF. CDR3 in DNA: TGCGCCAGCAGCTTGAGTCGGACAGCCCAAGAGACCCAGTACTTC.

This clonotype came up a few times. J is TRBJ2-3 and V is TRBV29-1, with TRBD2 matching over 13 bases. V lost 4 bases and J lost 0; bases outside the gene matches: 4. The CDR3 runs to 16 residues. CDR1 SQVTM and CDR2 ANQGSEA come from the germline V gene. The DNA of the CDR3 is TGCAGCGTTGCTGGGACTAGCGGGACTAGCACAGATACGCAGTATTTT. This encodes CSVAGTSGTSTDTQYF.

This clonotype was counted many times. The V call is TRBV19, the J call TRBJ2-6; TRBD2 is a possible D gene (6 bases). V was pared by 3 bases and J by 4 bases, with 10 bases between. The CDR3 totals 15 residues. Germline lookup yields CDR1 LNHDA and CDR2 SQIVND (reference sequence). Written as DNA, the CDR3 is TGTGCCAGTAGTATCAGCGCGGGGGGGGCCAACGTCCTGACTTTC. Translation gives CASSISAGGANVLTF.

This clonotype was observed at least ten times. The V gene is TRBV6-2 or TRBV6-3, the J gene TRBJ2-1, with TRBD2 matching 12 bases. With V trimmed by 7 bases and J by 6 bases, 4 bases remained unmatched. Germline values: CDR1 MNHEY, CDR2 SVGEGT. The CDR3 spans 14 residues. The chain's CDR3 is CASTPGLAGNEQFF. The CDR3 nucleotides read TGTGCCAGCACCCCGGGACTAGCGGGCAATGAGCAGTTCTTC.

Comments on this clonotype: This could be a read error, since a much larger clone is one nucleotide away. V and J are TRBV30 and TRBJ2-7; 8 nucleotides align to TRBD1. The CDR3 length is 15 residues. Germline-derived CDR1 and CDR2 are GTSNPN and SVGIG (reference sequence). CDR3 DNA sequence: TGTGCCTGGAGTGTCAGACAGGGGTTGTCCTACGGGCAGTACTTC. Its translation is CAWSVRQGLSYGQYF.

There are many counts of this clonotype. The V call is TRBV2, the J call TRBJ1-6, with D hard to call. The CDR3 runs 13 residues. Germline CDR1 is SNHLY and CDR2 is FYNNEI. V lost 5 bases to trimming and J lost 4 bases, with 6 bases between them. CDR3: CASSTSYNSPLHF. The CDR3 nucleotides read TGTGCCAGCAGTACGTCATATAATTCACCCCTCCACTTT. The variable domain in full, with the rest retrieved from reference TRBV2 and TRBJ1-6, is EPEVTQTPSHQVTQMGQEVILRCVPISNHLYFYWYRQILGQKVEFLVSFYNNEISEKSEIFDDQFSVERPDGSNFTLKIRSTKLEDSAMYFCASSTSYNSPLHFGNGTRLTVT.

The V and J genes are TRBV19 and TRBJ2-1, with TRBD2 matching over 13 bases. V lost 5 bases to trimming and J lost 1 base; unmatched junction nucleotides: 5. Looked up from germline, CDR1 is LNHDA and CDR2 is SQIVND (reference sequence). The length of the CDR3 is 17 residues. This CDR3 is CASSSKGLAGSYNEQFF. The CDR3 DNA reads TGTGCCAGTAGTTCCAAGGGACTAGCGGGGTCCTACAATGAGCAGTTCTTC.

This sequence joins TRBV4-1 and TRBJ1-2; 7 bases are a match to TRBD1. Germline V gene lookup returns CDR1 MGHRA and CDR2 YSYEKL. V lost 1 base, J lost 1 base, and 6 bases stayed unmatched. CDR3 length equals 16 residues. The CDR3, as DNA: TGCGCCAGCAGCCAAGCCGGGACAGAGTATAACTATGGCTACACCTTC. Amino acid sequence: CASSQAGTEYNYGYTF.

This clonotype was counted once. The chain recombines TRBV5-1 with TRBJ2-7; unclear D gene. In germline, CDR1 is SGHRS, CDR2 YFSETQ. The CDR3 loop spans 9 amino acids. Trimming cost V 5 bases and J 6 bases, with 3 bases left between them. CDR3 amino acids: CASSGEQYF. CDR3 bases: TGCGCCAGCAGTGGCGAGCAGTACTTC.

A few counts support this clonotype. The CDR3 nucleotides read TGTGCCAGCAGTTTATGGTCACCCAGCACAGATACGCAGTATTTT. It codes for CASSLWSPSTDTQYF. The chain is built from TRBV27 and TRBJ2-3, with D hard to call. Germline V gene sequence: CDR1 MNHEY, CDR2 SMNVEV (reference sequence). V gave up 1 base and J gave up 0 bases, with 8 bases separating them. This CDR3 comprises 15 residues.

This clonotype was seen repeatedly, ten times or more. The V call is TRBV5-1, the J call TRBJ2-7; 8 bases fit TRBD1. Trimming cost V 1 base and J 2 bases; bases outside gene matches: 5. The CDR3 runs 15 residues. The V gene's germline CDR1 is SGHRS and CDR2 YFSETQ. CDR3 bases: TGCGCCAGCAGCTTGTGGGGGACAGGAACCTACGAGCAGTACTTC. It is translated as CASSLWGTGTYEQYF. Together with reference TRBV5-1 and TRBJ2-7, the CDR3 gives the full variable domain: KAGVTQTPRYLIKTRGQQVTLSCSPISGHRSVSWYQQTPGQGLQFLFEYFSETQRNKGNFPGRFSGRQFSNSRSEMNVSTLELGDSALYLCASSLWGTGTYEQYFGPGTRLTVT.